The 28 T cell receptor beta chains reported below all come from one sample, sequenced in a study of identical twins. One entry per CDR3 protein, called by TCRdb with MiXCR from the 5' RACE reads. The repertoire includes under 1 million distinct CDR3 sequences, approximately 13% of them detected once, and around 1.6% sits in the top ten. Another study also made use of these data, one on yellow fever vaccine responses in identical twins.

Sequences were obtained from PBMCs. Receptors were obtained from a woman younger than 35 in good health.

In nucleotides, the CDR3 is TGTGCCAGCAGCTTAGCGGGAGCCTCCGCCCGGGAGCAGTACTTC. Translating gives CASSLAGASAREQYF. The chain employs TRBV7-8 and TRBJ2-7; perhaps TRBD2 as D (5 bases). CDR1 and CDR2 (germline): SGHVS, FQNEAQ. Deletions cut 0 bases from V and 7 bases from J, with 16 bases between. There are 15 residues in the CDR3.

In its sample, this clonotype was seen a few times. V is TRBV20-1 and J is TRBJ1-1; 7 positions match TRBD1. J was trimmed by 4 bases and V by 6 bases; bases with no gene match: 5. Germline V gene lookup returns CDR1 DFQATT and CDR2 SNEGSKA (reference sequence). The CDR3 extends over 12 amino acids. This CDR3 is CSAESGGTEAFF. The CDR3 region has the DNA TGCAGTGCCGAGTCAGGGGGCACTGAAGCTTTCTTT.

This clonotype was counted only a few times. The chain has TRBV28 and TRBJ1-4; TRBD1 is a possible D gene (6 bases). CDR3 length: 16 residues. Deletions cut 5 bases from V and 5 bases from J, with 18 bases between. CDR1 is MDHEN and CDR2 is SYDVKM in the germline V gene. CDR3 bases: TGTGCCAGCAGTACCGCCATGACAGGTCCCAATGAAAAACTGTTTTTT. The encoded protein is CASSTAMTGPNEKLFF.

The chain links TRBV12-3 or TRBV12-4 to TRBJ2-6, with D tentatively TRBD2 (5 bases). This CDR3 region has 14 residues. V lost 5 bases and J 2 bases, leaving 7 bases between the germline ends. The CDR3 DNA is TGTGCCAGCAGTCCGGGAACTGGGGCCAACGTCCTGACTTTC. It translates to CASSPGTGANVLTF.

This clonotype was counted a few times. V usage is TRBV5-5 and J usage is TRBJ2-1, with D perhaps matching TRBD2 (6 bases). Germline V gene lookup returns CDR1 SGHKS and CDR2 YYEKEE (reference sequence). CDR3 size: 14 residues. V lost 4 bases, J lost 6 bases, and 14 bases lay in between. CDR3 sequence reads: CASSDGTLLNEQFF. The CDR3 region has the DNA TGTGCCAGCAGCGACGGGACTCTGCTCAATGAGCAGTTCTTC.

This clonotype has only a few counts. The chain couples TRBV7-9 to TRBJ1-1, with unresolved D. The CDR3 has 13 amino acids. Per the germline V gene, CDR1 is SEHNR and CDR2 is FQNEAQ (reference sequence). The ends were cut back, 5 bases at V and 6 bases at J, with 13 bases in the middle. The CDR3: CASSPSAWPEAFF. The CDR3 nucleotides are TGTGCCAGCAGCCCAAGTGCATGGCCTGAAGCTTTCTTT.

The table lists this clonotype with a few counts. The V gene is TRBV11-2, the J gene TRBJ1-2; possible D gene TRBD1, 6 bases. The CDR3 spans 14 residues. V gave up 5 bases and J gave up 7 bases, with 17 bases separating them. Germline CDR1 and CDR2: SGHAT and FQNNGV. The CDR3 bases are TGTGCCAGCAGCCCCGCGGGGGGGGCGCCTGGCTACACCTTC. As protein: CASSPAGGAPGYTF.

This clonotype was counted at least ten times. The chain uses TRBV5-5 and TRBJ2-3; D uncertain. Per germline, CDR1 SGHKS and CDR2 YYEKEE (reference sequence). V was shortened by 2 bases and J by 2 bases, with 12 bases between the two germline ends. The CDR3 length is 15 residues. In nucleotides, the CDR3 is TGTGCCAGCAGCTTACGGGTTCGATCCACAGATACGCAGTATTTT. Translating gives CASSLRVRSTDTQYF.

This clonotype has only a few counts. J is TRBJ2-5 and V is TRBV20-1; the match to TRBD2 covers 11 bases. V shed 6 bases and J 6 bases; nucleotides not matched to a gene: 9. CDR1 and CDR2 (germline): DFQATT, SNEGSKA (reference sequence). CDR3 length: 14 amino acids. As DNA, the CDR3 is TGCAGTGCAACACTAGCGGGAGAGGAGAAGACCCAGTACTTC. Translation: CSATLAGEEKTQYF.

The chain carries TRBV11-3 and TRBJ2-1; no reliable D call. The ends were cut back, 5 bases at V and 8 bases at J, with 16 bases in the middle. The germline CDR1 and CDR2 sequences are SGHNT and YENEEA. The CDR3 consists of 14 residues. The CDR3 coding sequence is TGTGCCAGCAGCACCCCGGAATTTGCCGATGAGCAGTTCTTC. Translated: CASSTPEFADEQFF.

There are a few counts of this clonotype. In nucleotides, the CDR3 is TGTGCCAGCAGTTTTGTGGGACTAGCGGGAGGGCCAGGGGAGACCCAGTACTTC. It specifies CASSFVGLAGGPGETQYF. V and J are TRBV27 and TRBJ2-5, with TRBD2 matching over 16 bases. Germline lookup yields CDR1 MNHEY and CDR2 SMNVEV (reference sequence). The CDR3 totals 18 residues. The V segment lost 3 bases and the J segment 5 bases; nucleotides outside the gene matches: 9.

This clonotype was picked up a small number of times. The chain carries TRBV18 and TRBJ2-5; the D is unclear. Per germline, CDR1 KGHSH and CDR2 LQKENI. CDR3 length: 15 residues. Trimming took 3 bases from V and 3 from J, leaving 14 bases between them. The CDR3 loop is CASSPLPDGKETQYF. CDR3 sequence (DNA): TGTGCCAGCTCACCCCTACCGGACGGAAAAGAGACCCAGTACTTC.

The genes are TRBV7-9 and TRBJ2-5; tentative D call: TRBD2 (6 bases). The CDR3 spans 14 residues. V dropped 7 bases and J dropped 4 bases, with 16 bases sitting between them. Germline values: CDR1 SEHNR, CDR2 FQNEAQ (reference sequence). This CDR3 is CASTLGGGIETQYF. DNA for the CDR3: TGTGCCAGCACCCTTGGGGGAGGAATAGAGACCCAGTACTTC.

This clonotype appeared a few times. In nucleotides, the CDR3 is TGTGCCAGCAGTTTAGGGACGATGGCTAATGAAAAACTGTTTTTT. It specifies CASSLGTMANEKLFF. The chain has TRBV12-3 or TRBV12-4 and TRBJ1-4; unclear D gene. Trimming removed 1 base at V and 3 bases at J, with 9 bases between. The CDR3 extends over 15 amino acids.

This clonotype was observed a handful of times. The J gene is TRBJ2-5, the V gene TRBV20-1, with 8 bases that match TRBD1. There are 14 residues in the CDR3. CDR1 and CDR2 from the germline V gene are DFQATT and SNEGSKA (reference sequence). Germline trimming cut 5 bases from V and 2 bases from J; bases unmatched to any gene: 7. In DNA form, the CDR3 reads TGCAGTGCTGGAAGACAGGGGTTACAAGAGACCCAGTACTTC. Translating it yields CSAGRQGLQETQYF.

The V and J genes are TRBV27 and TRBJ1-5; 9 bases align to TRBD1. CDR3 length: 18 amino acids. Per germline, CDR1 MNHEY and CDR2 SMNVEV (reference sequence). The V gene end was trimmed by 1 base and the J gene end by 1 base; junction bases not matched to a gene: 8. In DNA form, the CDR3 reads TGTGCCAGCAGTTTATGGGGACAGGGACATGAAAGCAATCAGCCCCAGCATTTT. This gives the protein CASSLWGQGHESNQPQHF.

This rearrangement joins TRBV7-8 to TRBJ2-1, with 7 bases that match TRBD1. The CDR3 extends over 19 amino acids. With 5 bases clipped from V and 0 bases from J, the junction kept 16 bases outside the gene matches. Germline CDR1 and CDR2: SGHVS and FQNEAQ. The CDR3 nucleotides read TGTGCCAGCAGCCTGACAGGGCAAGTACAAGGCACCTCCTACAATGAGCAGTTCTTC. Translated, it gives CASSLTGQVQGTSYNEQFF. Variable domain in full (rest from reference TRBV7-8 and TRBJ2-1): GAGVSQSPRYKVAKRGQDVALRCDPISGHVSLFWYQQALGQGPEFLTYFQNEAQLDKSGLPSDRFFAERPEGSVSTLKIQRTQQEDSAVYLCASSLTGQVQGTSYNEQFFGPGTRLTVL.

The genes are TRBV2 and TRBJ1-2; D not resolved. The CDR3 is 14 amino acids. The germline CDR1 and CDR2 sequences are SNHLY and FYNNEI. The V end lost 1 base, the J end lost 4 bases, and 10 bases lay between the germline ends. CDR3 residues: CASSEVAGLYGYTF. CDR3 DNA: TGTGCCAGCAGTGAAGTAGCAGGCCTCTATGGCTACACCTTC.

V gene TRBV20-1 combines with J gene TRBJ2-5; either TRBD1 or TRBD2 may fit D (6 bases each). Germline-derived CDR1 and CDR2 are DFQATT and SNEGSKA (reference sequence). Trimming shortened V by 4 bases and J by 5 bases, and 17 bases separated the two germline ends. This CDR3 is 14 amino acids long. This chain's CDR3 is CSATVGGAGETQYF. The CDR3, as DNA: TGCAGTGCTACCGTGGGGGGCGCGGGGGAGACCCAGTACTTC.

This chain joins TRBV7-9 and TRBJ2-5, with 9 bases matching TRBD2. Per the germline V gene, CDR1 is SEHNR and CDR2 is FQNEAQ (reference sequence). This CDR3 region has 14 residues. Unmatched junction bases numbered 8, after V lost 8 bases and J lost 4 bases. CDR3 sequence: CASHRGSGGETQYF. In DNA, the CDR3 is TGTGCCAGCCATCGTGGTAGCGGGGGAGAGACCCAGTACTTC.

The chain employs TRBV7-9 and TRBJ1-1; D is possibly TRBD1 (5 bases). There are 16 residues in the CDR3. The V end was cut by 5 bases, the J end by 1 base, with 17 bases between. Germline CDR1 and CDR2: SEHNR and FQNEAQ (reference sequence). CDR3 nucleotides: TGTGCCAGCAGCATCCCCGACGGCGGGGGGAACACTGAAGCTTTCTTT. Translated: CASSIPDGGGNTEAFF.

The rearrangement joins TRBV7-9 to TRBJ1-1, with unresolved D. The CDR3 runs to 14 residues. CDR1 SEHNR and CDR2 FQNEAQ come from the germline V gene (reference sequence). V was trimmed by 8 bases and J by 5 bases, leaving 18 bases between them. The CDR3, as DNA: TGTGCCAGCCTAGGCAACGGGGTTGGGACTGAAGCTTTCTTT. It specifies CASLGNGVGTEAFF.

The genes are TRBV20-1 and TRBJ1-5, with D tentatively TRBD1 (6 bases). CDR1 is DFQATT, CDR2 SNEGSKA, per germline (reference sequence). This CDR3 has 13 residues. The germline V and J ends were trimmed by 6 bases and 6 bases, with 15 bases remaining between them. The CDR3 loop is CSALGGAGQPQHF. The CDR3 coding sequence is TGCAGTGCCCTTGGGGGGGCGGGTCAGCCCCAGCATTTT.

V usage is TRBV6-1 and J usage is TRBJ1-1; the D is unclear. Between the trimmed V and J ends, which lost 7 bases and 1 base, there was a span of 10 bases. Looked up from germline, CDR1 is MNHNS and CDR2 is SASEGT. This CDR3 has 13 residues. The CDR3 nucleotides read TGTGCCAGCACCCGAATCGGGAACACTGAAGCTTTCTTT. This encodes CASTRIGNTEAFF.

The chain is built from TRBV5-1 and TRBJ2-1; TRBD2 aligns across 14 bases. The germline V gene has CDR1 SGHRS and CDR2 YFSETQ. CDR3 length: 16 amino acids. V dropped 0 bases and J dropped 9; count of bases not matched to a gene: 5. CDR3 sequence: CASSLDATSGRGEQFF. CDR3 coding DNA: TGCGCCAGCAGCTTGGACGCGACTAGCGGGAGGGGTGAGCAGTTCTTC.

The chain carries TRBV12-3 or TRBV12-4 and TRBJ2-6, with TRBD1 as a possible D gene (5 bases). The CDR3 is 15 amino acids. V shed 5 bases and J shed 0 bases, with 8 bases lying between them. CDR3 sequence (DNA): TGTGCCAGCAGTATCGACAGCTCTGGGGCCAACGTCCTGACTTTC. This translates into CASSIDSSGANVLTF.

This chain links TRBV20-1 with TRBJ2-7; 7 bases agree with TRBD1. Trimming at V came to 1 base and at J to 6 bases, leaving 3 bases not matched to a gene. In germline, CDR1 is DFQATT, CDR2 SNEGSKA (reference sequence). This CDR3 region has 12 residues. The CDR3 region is CSARVEGAEQYV. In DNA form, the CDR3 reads TGCAGTGCTAGAGTTGAGGGGGCCGAGCAGTACGTC.

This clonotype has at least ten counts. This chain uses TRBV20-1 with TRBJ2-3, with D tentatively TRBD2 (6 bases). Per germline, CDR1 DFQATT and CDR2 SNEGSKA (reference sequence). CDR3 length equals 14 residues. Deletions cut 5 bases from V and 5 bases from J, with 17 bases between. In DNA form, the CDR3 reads TGCAGTGCTCCCATGTTCGGGCGGGGAGATACGCAGTATTTT. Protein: CSAPMFGRGDTQYF.